The 11 T cell receptor beta chains presented below share a single source sample, sequenced in a study of regulatory T cells in long-lasting Graves disease (dated by TCRdb to about 2021). Library generation was performed with multiplex PCR. The listed sequencing device is Illumina HiSeq 4000. CDR3 regions were amplified by Arm-PCR with iRepertoire HTBI primers to construct TCR beta libraries. TCRdb's own reprocessing of the public reads used fastp at Q25 and MiXCR and kept productive beta chains. Each entry merges the rows of one CDR3 protein and shows their most common DNA and genes. This sample comprises a few hundred thousand distinct CDR3 sequences, about 19% of them detected only once. The top ten clonotypes cover approximately 10% of the sample. The meaning of the sample's time point label: newly diagnosed GD, antithyroid drugs for less than 3 months. RNA was extracted from PBMCs in TRIzol for both TCR sequencing and RNA sequencing.

These data were likewise used in another study, on T cells in Graves' hyperthyroidism and ophthalmopathy.

The sequences come from peripheral blood mononuclear cells (PBMCs), collected at new diagnosis, from a patient treated with antithyroid drugs. The receptor source for this set is a woman aged 25 to 45 with Graves disease. Donor details come from another sample of the same person, matched by shared clones.

This clonotype was observed at least ten times. The chain has TRBV30 and TRBJ2-5, with a possible D match to TRBD2 (6 bases). Looked up from germline, CDR1 is GTSNPN and CDR2 is SVGIG (reference sequence). The CDR3 length is 15 residues. V was shortened by 1 base and J by 5 bases, with 17 bases between the two germline ends. CDR3 nucleotides: TGTGCCTGGAGTGGGTTGACTAGGCTGTGGGAGACCCAGTACTTC. Translating gives CAWSGLTRLWETQYF.

There are many counts of this clonotype. The chain joins TRBV15 to TRBJ1-2; D may be TRBD1 (5 bases). CDR3 length equals 15 residues. The germline CDR1 and CDR2 sequences are LNHNV and YYDKDF (reference sequence). Trimming cost V 4 bases and J 6 bases, with 18 bases left between them. As DNA, the CDR3 is TGTGCCACCAGCACCCCCCGGGGGGGACCCGATGGCTACACCTTC. Translation gives CATSTPRGGPDGYTF.

This clonotype was picked up many times. Written as DNA, the CDR3 is TGTGCCAGCAGCCTGACTAGCGGGAGCTACGAGCAGTACTTC. Translated: CASSLTSGSYEQYF. V gene TRBV28 combines with J gene TRBJ2-7; 12 bases map to TRBD2. The CDR3 is 14 residues long. CDR1 is MDHEN, CDR2 SYDVKM, per germline. Trimming took 6 bases from V and 3 from J; bases not matched to a gene: 3. Based on the CDR3 plus reference TRBV28 and TRBJ2-7, the full variable domain is DVKVTQSSRYLVKRTGEKVFLECVQDMDHENMFWYRQDPGLGLRLIYFSYDVKMKEKGDIPEGYSVSREKKERFSLILESASTNQTSMYLCASSLTSGSYEQYFGPGTRLTVT.

J is TRBJ2-1 and V is TRBV28, with D perhaps matching TRBD2 (5 bases). The CDR3 loop spans 13 amino acids. Trimming removed 6 bases at V and 5 bases at J, with 11 bases between. Germline-derived CDR1 and CDR2 are MDHEN and SYDVKM. The DNA of the CDR3 is TGTGCCAGCAGGGACTCTTGGAACAATGAGCAGTTCTTC. This gives the protein CASRDSWNNEQFF.

This clonotype was seen many times. The chain recombines TRBV11-2 with TRBJ2-3, with 8 positions matching TRBD2. The V segment lost 1 base and the J segment 0 bases; nucleotides outside the gene matches: 12. The germline V gene has CDR1 SGHAT and CDR2 FQNNGV. This CDR3 spans 19 amino acids. The CDR3 spells CASSLVGLPGGGSTDTQYF. The CDR3, as DNA: TGTGCCAGCAGCTTAGTAGGTCTTCCGGGCGGGGGGAGCACAGATACGCAGTATTTT.

V usage is TRBV12-3 or TRBV12-4 and J usage is TRBJ1-5; D unclear. Between the trimmed V and J ends, which lost 2 bases and 3 bases, there was a span of 5 bases. CDR3 length equals 13 residues. The CDR3 DNA reads TGTGCCAGCAGTTTAAAGGCCAATCAGCCCCAGCATTTT. It encodes CASSLKANQPQHF.

This clonotype was picked up many times. J is TRBJ1-1 and V is TRBV7-9; 9 nucleotides agree with TRBD1. Trimming removed 3 bases from V and 4 bases from J; junction bases left unmatched: 9. Germline CDR1 SEHNR, CDR2 FQNEAQ (reference sequence). The CDR3 covers 16 residues. The CDR3 DNA is TGTGCCAGCAGCTTGGGACAGGGATTCTATAGCACTGAAGCTTTCTTT. This translates into CASSLGQGFYSTEAFF. Filled out from reference TRBV7-9 and TRBJ1-1, the complete variable domain reads DTGVSQNPRHKITKRGQNVTFRCDPISEHNRLYWYRQTLGQGPEFLTYFQNEAQLEKSRLLSDRFSAERPKGSFSTLEIQRTEQGDSAMYLCASSLGQGFYSTEAFFGQGTRLTVV.

This rearrangement joins TRBV28 to TRBJ2-7; 11 bases fit TRBD1. This CDR3 contains 15 residues. Germline V gene data show CDR1 as MDHEN and CDR2 as SYDVKM. J was trimmed by 5 bases and V by 1 base; bases with no gene match: 4. The CDR3 is CASSLYWDRGDEQYF. Here the CDR3 DNA reads TGTGCCAGCAGTTTATACTGGGACAGGGGGGACGAGCAGTACTTC.

Ten or more counts support this clonotype. The chain recombines TRBV13 with TRBJ1-6; maybe TRBD1 (6 bases). CDR3 length: 14 residues. CDR1 is PRHDT, CDR2 FYEKMQ, per germline (reference sequence). The ends were cut back, 3 bases at V and 7 bases at J, with 10 bases in the middle. This CDR3 is CASSLRGGNSPLHF. The CDR3 DNA reads TGTGCCAGCAGCTTGAGAGGGGGGAATTCACCCCTCCACTTT.

The sample holds a few counts of this clonotype. The chain carries TRBV5-1 and TRBJ2-5; maybe TRBD1 (5 bases). The CDR3 covers 12 residues. CDR1 is SGHRS and CDR2 is YFSETQ in the germline V gene. Trimming removed 1 base from V and 5 bases from J, with 6 bases in between. Written as DNA, the CDR3 is TGCGCCAGCAGCTTGCAGGGCGAGACCCAGTACTTC. It encodes CASSLQGETQYF.

The CDR3 DNA sequence: TGTGCCAGTAGTGAGAGGCGGAGCTCTGGAAACACCATATATTTT. It codes for CASSERRSSGNTIYF. This chain uses TRBV19 with TRBJ1-3; D uncertain. Germline CDR1 reads LNHDA; CDR2 reads SQIVND (reference sequence). Trimming cost V 5 bases and J 0 bases, with 11 bases left between them. The CDR3 consists of 15 residues.